This TCR beta chain appears in the sequencing data of a study of T-cell reconstitution after alpha-beta-depleted transplantation in children. This clonotype was counted at least ten times. Its antigen is undetermined. One end of the junction varies from germline; a read error may be responsible. CDR1 and CDR2 from the germline V gene are SGHAT and FQNNGV. This CDR3 has 15 amino acids. Unique molecular identifiers were built into the TCRbeta library. Each CDR3 protein gets one entry after TCRdb re-called the PCR reads with MiXCR. The table lists some 200,000 distinct CDR3 sequences, approximately 8.4% of them singletons. Study-level findings and limits: For some patients, TCRbeta diversity was high at day 60 because of recipient T cells and thymic progenitors that survived. A year had passed since transplant, and T-cell counts and diversity by then came mostly from newly produced T cells. Several hundred expanded graft clones reportedly were the source of alpha-beta T cells about two months after transplant.

V usage is TRBV11-2 and J usage is TRBJ2-7; 7 bases match TRBD1. The origin of this receptor is a male patient between 2 and 10 years old who had a stem cell transplant for acute myeloid leukemia, so the T cells may come from the graft donor. Sequenced material: PBMCs, mostly from graft donor cells, taken 360 days after TCRalphabeta/CD19-depleted stem cell transplant. The CDR3 reads CASSLAPGQPYEQYF. The DNA of the CDR3 is TGTGCCAGCAGTTTAGCTCCGGGACAGCCCTACGAGCAGTACTTC.